Listed below are T cell receptor beta chains from one sample, sequenced in a study of blood T cells in healthy people across ages. TCRdb used MiXCR to reprocess the 5' RACE reads, holding one entry per CDR3 protein. The sample includes 1.5 million to 2 million distinct CDR3 sequences, around 50% of them seen just once. The sample was blood. Receptors were obtained from a woman aged 40 to 50 in good health. CDR3s leave out the opening cysteine and the closing phenylalanine or tryptophan. Each record gives: V gene, clone size, J gene, CDR3 protein. The size entry is marked missing in some rows and otherwise reads once, few, many or a size class.

v_call: TRBV6-2/TRBV6-3; clone_size: NA; j_call: TRBJ2-3; cdr3_aa: ASSIGLCTQY
v_call: TRBV7-9; clone_size: NA; j_call: TRBJ2-3; cdr3_aa: ASSSLLKSEPDTQY
v_call: TRBV7-9; clone_size: NA; j_call: TRBJ1-1; cdr3_aa: ASSPLGTVNTEAF
v_call: TRBV6-7; clone_size: NA; j_call: TRBJ2-7; cdr3_aa: ASSIASGGYEQY
v_call: TRBV20-1; clone_size: once; j_call: TRBJ2-2; cdr3_aa: SARGDRLTGELF
v_call: TRBV28; clone_size: NA; j_call: TRBJ1-2; cdr3_aa: ASSGAVDGNYGYT
v_call: TRBV4-1; clone_size: once; j_call: NA; cdr3_aa: TSSQDRLAGGRGETQY
v_call: TRBV7-2; clone_size: NA; j_call: TRBJ1-5; cdr3_aa: ASSFTGTGSNQPQH
v_call: TRBV10-3; clone_size: few; j_call: TRBJ2-3; cdr3_aa: ALGRQGVDTQY
v_call: TRBV6-6; clone_size: NA; j_call: TRBJ2-7; cdr3_aa: ASSYQGTRPYEQY
v_call: TRBV29-1; clone_size: NA; j_call: TRBJ1-2; cdr3_aa: SVGGMGLNYGYT